The 23 T cell receptor beta chains in this list originate from one sample, sequenced in a study of T cell changes during pregnancy in multiple sclerosis. Assay: immunoSEQ multiplex PCR; the TCRdb copy retains only in-frame clones and omits some. The sample consists of around 100,000 clones, about 92% of them appearing once. Sequenced material: peripheral blood, taken after pregnancy. The receptors stem from a female donor with multiple sclerosis, enrolled in a pregnancy study.

The J gene is TRBJ2-7, the V gene TRBV18, with no clear D. Trimming took off 0 bases at V and 1 base at J, with 7 bases between the two ends. Germline values: CDR1 KGHSH, CDR2 LQKENI. The CDR3 consists of 14 residues. Here the CDR3 reads CASSPPSLSYEQYF. CDR3 in DNA: TGTGCCAGCTCACCACCGAGCCTATCCTACGAGCAGTACTTC.

The chain links TRBV13 to TRBJ1-5; D is unresolved. The CDR3 is 14 residues long. CDR1 is PRHDT and CDR2 is FYEKMQ in the germline V gene (reference sequence). Trimming left V 0 bases short and J 5 bases short, with 8 bases between. The chain's CDR3 is CASSLGLSDQPQHF. DNA of the CDR3: TGTGCCAGCAGCTTAGGCCTCTCCGATCAGCCCCAGCATTTT.

The chain recombines TRBV11-3 with TRBJ2-7; 9 bases align to TRBD1. With V trimmed by 0 bases and J by 5 bases, 14 bases remained unmatched. Germline V CDR1 and CDR2: SGHNT, YENEEA. This CDR3 is 18 amino acids long. CDR3: CASSLEGRGTGKENEQYF. The CDR3 DNA is TGTGCCAGCAGCTTAGAAGGACGTGGGACAGGGAAAGAGAACGAGCAGTACTTC.

The chain couples TRBV6-5 to TRBJ1-1; D is uncertain. The CDR3 sequence is 15 residues long. CDR1 MNHEY and CDR2 SVGAGI come from the germline V gene. With 6 bases removed from V and 1 base from J, the gap between germline ends came to 15 bases. DNA for the CDR3: TGTGCCAGCAGACCCCGAGGGTTTGGGAACACTGAAGCTTTCTTT. Encoded protein: CASRPRGFGNTEAFF.

The rearrangement uses TRBV9 and TRBJ2-7, with TRBD2 matching 8 bases. J was trimmed by 1 base and V by 4 bases; bases with no gene match: 7. CDR3 length equals 15 residues. Per germline, CDR1 SGDLS and CDR2 YYNGEE. This CDR3 is CASSPGSGGSYEQYF. Here the CDR3 DNA reads TGTGCCAGCAGCCCAGGGAGCGGGGGATCCTACGAGCAGTACTTC.

This clone is labeled as medium-sized. V and J are TRBV11-2 and TRBJ2-3, with D tentatively TRBD2 (5 bases). The CDR3 consists of 13 residues. Germline V CDR1 and CDR2: SGHAT, FQNNGV. The V gene lost 5 bases and the J gene lost 6 bases, with 12 bases spanning the gap. The CDR3 nucleotides are TGTGCCAGCAGCGGCGGAGGTACGGATACGCAGTATTTT. This encodes CASSGGGTDTQYF.

The genes are TRBV7-9 and TRBJ1-3, with a weak D call TRBD1 (5 bases). Germline lookup yields CDR1 SEHNR and CDR2 FQNEAQ (reference sequence). Trimming removed 1 base at V and 0 bases at J, with 7 bases between. The CDR3 has 15 amino acids. This chain's CDR3 is CASSLVGGSGNTIYF. CDR3 DNA sequence: TGTGCCAGCAGCTTAGTGGGGGGCTCTGGAAACACCATATATTTT. Filled out from reference TRBV7-9 and TRBJ1-3, the complete variable domain reads DTGVSQNPRHKITKRGQNVTFRCDPISEHNRLYWYRQTLGQGPEFLTYFQNEAQLEKSRLLSDRFSAERPKGSFSTLEIQRTEQGDSAMYLCASSLVGGSGNTIYFGEGSWLTVV.

The chain couples TRBV10-2 to TRBJ1-2, with a tentative D call TRBD1 (6 bases). CDR1 and CDR2 (germline): WSHSY, SAAADI. The CDR3 has 12 residues. V dropped 7 bases and J dropped 5 bases, with 11 bases sitting between them. CDR3 region: CASNQGLYGYTF. CDR3 nucleotides: TGCGCCAGCAACCAGGGGCTTTATGGCTACACCTTC.

The chain is built from TRBV2 and TRBJ2-5, with TRBD2 identical over 8 bases. The CDR3 spans 15 residues. Trimming took 5 bases from V and 5 from J; bases not matched to a gene: 10. Per the germline V gene, CDR1 is SNHLY and CDR2 is FYNNEI. The CDR3 spells CASSLQREWEETQYF. The DNA for the CDR3 is TGTGCCAGCAGTCTCCAGCGGGAGTGGGAGGAGACCCAGTACTTC.

This chain uses TRBV28 with TRBJ2-1; TRBD2 agrees at 8 bases. Trimming at V came to 7 bases and at J to 12 bases, leaving 5 bases not matched to a gene. Germline V lookup: CDR1 MDHEN, CDR2 SYDVKM. The CDR3 sequence is 11 residues long. The CDR3 spells CASTTGTRQFF. The CDR3 region has the DNA TGTGCCAGCACGACCGGGACTAGGCAGTTCTTC.

CDR3: CASSEKPRDTRNTEAFF. The CDR3 DNA sequence: TGTGCCAGTAGCGAAAAACCTAGGGACACAAGAAACACTGAAGCTTTCTTT. The J gene is TRBJ1-1, the V gene TRBV19, with D possibly matching TRBD1 (6 bases). Trimming stripped 6 bases from V and 2 bases from J, with 22 bases between. This CDR3 has 17 residues. The germline CDR1 and CDR2 sequences are LNHDA and SQIVND (reference sequence).

The rearrangement links TRBV7-9 to TRBJ2-1; no reliable D call. CDR1 and CDR2 (germline): SEHNR, FQNEAQ (reference sequence). This CDR3 has 11 amino acids. Trimming took off 1 base at V and 15 bases at J, with 10 bases between the two ends. CDR3 in amino acids: CASSLDYWRFF. The CDR3 DNA reads as TGTGCCAGCAGCTTAGACTACTGGCGGTTCTTC.

V gene TRBV6-1 combines with J gene TRBJ1-5; D is perhaps TRBD1 (6 bases). The CDR3 covers 15 residues. Trimming stripped 5 bases from V and 0 bases from J, with 11 bases between. Germline CDR1 MNHNS, CDR2 SASEGT. The CDR3 loop reads CASSWTEGSNQPQHF. The CDR3 DNA is TGTGCCAGCAGTTGGACAGAGGGTAGCAATCAGCCCCAGCATTTT.

The J gene is TRBJ2-3, the V gene TRBV13; 10 bases line up with TRBD2. The CDR3 contains 16 residues. Trimming removed 2 bases from V and 0 bases from J; junction bases left unmatched: 2. Germline V gene lookup returns CDR1 PRHDT and CDR2 FYEKMQ (reference sequence). CDR3 amino acids: CASSLKAGGSTDTQYF. CDR3 in DNA: TGTGCCAGCAGCTTAAAAGCGGGAGGGAGCACAGATACGCAGTATTTT.

The V gene is TRBV19, the J gene TRBJ2-1; 11 bases are a match to TRBD2. Germline CDR1 is LNHDA and CDR2 is SQIVND (reference sequence). V dropped 9 bases and J dropped 10; count of bases not matched to a gene: 8. There are 13 residues in the CDR3. The CDR3 sequence: CASGTSGGLEQFF. The CDR3 coding sequence is TGTGCCAGCGGGACTAGCGGTGGGCTAGAGCAGTTCTTC. Using reference TRBV19 and TRBJ2-1 for the parts outside the CDR3, the full variable domain is DGGITQSPKYLFRKEGQNVTLSCEQNLNHDAMYWYRQDPGQGLRLIYYSQIVNDFQKGDIAEGYSVSREKKESFPLTVTSAQKNPTAFYLCASGTSGGLEQFFGPGTRLTVL.

The chain is built from TRBV7-9 and TRBJ2-5; tentative D call: TRBD2 (6 bases). The CDR3 contains 15 residues. Germline assignment: CDR1 SEHNR and CDR2 FQNEAQ (reference sequence). Trimming pared 1 base from V and 2 bases from J, leaving 11 bases between. The CDR3 loop is CASSLGAGTQETQYF. The CDR3 bases are TGTGCCAGCAGCTTAGGGGCGGGGACTCAAGAGACCCAGTACTTC.

V gene TRBV6-1 combines with J gene TRBJ1-3; TRBD1 is a possible D gene (5 bases). Trimming left V 4 bases short and J 0 bases short, with 19 bases between. The CDR3 extends over 18 amino acids. Germline CDR1 is MNHNS and CDR2 is SASEGT. CDR3 amino acids: CASSAPGGTVRSGNTIYF. In nucleotides, the CDR3 is TGTGCCAGCAGTGCACCCGGAGGGACTGTGCGCTCTGGAAACACCATATATTTT.

The rearrangement joins TRBV27 to TRBJ2-3, with D hard to call. The CDR3 is 15 amino acids. Trimming stripped 4 bases from V and 0 bases from J, with 11 bases between. The germline V gene encodes CDR1 MNHEY and CDR2 SMNVEV (reference sequence). The CDR3 coding sequence is TGTGCCAGCAGTTCCCGACACTCTAGCACAGATACGCAGTATTTT. Protein sequence: CASSSRHSSTDTQYF.

V and J are TRBV5-1 and TRBJ2-7; D gene ambiguous. This CDR3 has 11 residues. The germline V and J ends were trimmed by 5 bases and 6 bases, with 9 bases remaining between them. CDR1 is SGHRS, CDR2 YFSETQ, per germline. CDR3 DNA: TGCGCCAGCAGTCATGGGCCCGAGCAGTACTTC. Encoded protein: CASSHGPEQYF.

The chain has TRBV6-1 and TRBJ1-6, with D possibly being TRBD1 (5 bases). The CDR3 has 15 amino acids. V lost 6 bases and J 5 bases, leaving 14 bases between the germline ends. Germline CDR1 MNHNS, CDR2 SASEGT. CDR3 DNA: TGTGCCAGCAGCCCTGCGGGGACCGATAATTCACCCCTCCACTTT. It specifies CASSPAGTDNSPLHF.

This clone was counted once. The chain is built from TRBV28 and TRBJ2-7; 8 nucleotides match TRBD2. With V trimmed by 9 bases and J by 3 bases, 7 bases remained unmatched. CDR1 is MDHEN, CDR2 SYDVKM, per germline. The CDR3 covers 13 residues. The CDR3 is CASTTSVDYEQYF. The CDR3 nucleotides are TGTGCCAGTACGACTAGCGTGGACTACGAGCAGTACTTC. Filled out from reference TRBV28 and TRBJ2-7, the complete variable domain reads DVKVTQSSRYLVKRTGEKVFLECVQDMDHENMFWYRQDPGLGLRLIYFSYDVKMKEKGDIPEGYSVSREKKERFSLILESASTNQTSMYLCASTTSVDYEQYFGPGTRLTVT.

This chain joins TRBV27 and TRBJ1-5, with 9 bases fitting TRBD1. This CDR3 comprises 20 residues. Trimming took 5 bases from V and 3 from J; bases not matched to a gene: 20. Germline assignment: CDR1 MNHEY and CDR2 SMNVEV (reference sequence). Here the CDR3 DNA reads TGTGCCAGCAGTGGGATTACCGGGACAGGGCCTACCTTTGTCAATCAGCCCCAGCATTTT. Its translation is CASSGITGTGPTFVNQPQHF.

J is TRBJ2-1 and V is TRBV5-1, with 8 bases fitting TRBD1. Germline values: CDR1 SGHRS, CDR2 YFSETQ. V shed 4 bases and J 7 bases; nucleotides not matched to a gene: 7. The CDR3 sequence is 14 residues long. The chain's CDR3 is CASSLRTGMNEQFF. CDR3 in DNA: TGCGCCAGCAGCCTAAGGACAGGGATGAATGAGCAGTTCTTC.